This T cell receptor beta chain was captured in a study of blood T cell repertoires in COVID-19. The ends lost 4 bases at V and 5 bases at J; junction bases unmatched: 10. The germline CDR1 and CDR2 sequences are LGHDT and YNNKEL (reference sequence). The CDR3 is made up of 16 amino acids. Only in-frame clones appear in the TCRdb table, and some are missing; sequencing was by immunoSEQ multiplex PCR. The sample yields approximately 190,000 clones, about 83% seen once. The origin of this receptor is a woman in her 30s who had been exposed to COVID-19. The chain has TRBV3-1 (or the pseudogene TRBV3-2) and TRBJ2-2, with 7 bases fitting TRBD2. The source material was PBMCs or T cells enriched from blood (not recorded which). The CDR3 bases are TGTGCCAGCAGCCCCCGACTGCGGGGGACGACCGGGGAGCTGTTTTTT. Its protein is CASSPRLRGTTGELFF.